This T cell receptor (beta chain) is from a study of T cells after yellow fever vaccination. This clonotype was picked up many times. CDR3 length equals 14 residues. V was shortened by 3 bases and J by 2 bases, with 12 bases between the two germline ends. Germline lookup yields CDR1 SGHRS and CDR2 YFSETQ. TCRdb fed the 5' RACE reads into MiXCR, producing one record per CDR3 protein. The sample shows about 50,000 distinct CDR3 sequences, 7.4% of them seen only once. The V call is TRBV5-1, the J call TRBJ2-7; D possibly matches TRBD1 or TRBD2 (5 bases each). The clonotype comes from a man aged 18 to 30 who received the YFV17D yellow fever vaccine. This specimen was CD8+ T cells sorted from PBMCs, taken approximately 15 days after the first yellow fever vaccination. CDR3 nucleotide sequence: TGCGCCAGCAGCTCCGGGACGCTCACCTACGAGCAGTACTTC. As protein: CASSSGTLTYEQYF.